The T cell receptor beta chain under discussion was sequenced for a study of fetal regulatory T cell absence and autoimmunity. Across the study: Exocrine pancreas autoimmunity occurred in IPEX patients lacking clinical diabetes.

This CDR3 comprises 13 residues. CDR1 and CDR2 from the germline V gene are MNHEY and SVGAGI. Trimming took off 5 bases at V and 2 bases at J, with 10 bases between the two ends. Clones were sequenced by immunoSEQ multiplex PCR, and TCRdb holds only the in-frame ones, with some missing. The sample records around 100,000 clones, 72% being singletons. This clone has just a few counts. The J gene is TRBJ2-7, the V gene TRBV6-5; no reliable D call. The receptor comes from a male donor with IPEX syndrome. The sequenced material came from pancreas tissue. The CDR3 bases are TGTGCCAGCAGTGTACTACCTCCCTACGAGCAGTACTTC. Its translation: CASSVLPPYEQYF.